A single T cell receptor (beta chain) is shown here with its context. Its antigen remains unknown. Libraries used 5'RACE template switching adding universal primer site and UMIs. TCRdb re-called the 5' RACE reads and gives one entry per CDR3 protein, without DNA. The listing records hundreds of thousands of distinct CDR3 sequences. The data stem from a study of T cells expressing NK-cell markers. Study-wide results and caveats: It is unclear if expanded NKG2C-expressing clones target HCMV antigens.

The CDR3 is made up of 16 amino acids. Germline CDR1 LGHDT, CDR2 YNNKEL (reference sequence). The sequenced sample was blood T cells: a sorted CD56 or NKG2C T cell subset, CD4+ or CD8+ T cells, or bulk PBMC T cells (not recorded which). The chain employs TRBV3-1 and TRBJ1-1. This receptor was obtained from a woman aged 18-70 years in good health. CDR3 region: CASSQEDRAVNTEAFF.